The T cell receptor beta chain described here comes from a study of cytomegalovirus exposure and HLA in healthy donors. The study, taken as a whole, reports: The later analysis indicated that the majority of CMV-associated TCR beta chains appeared HLA-restricted.

Primers for the PCR totalled 60 Vbeta and 13 Jbeta. The protocol was immunoSEQ multiplex PCR, while the TCRdb copy is restricted to in-frame clones and leaves out a portion. Altogether 95,000 to 150,000 clones are present, 15% being singletons, with the ten largest covering about 2%. With respect to this clone: The antigen remains undetermined.

V dropped 4 bases and J dropped 4; count of bases not matched to a gene: 8. This CDR3 has 16 amino acids. Germline V gives CDR1 SGDLS, CDR2 YYNGEE. The sample taken for sequencing was PBMCs. This receptor was identified in a woman under 30 in good health and CMV-seronegative. The chain employs TRBV9 and TRBJ2-2, with TRBD1 matching 9 bases. The CDR3 spells CASSTWDRVATGELFF. DNA of the CDR3: TGTGCCAGCAGCACATGGGACAGGGTGGCCACCGGGGAGCTGTTTTTT.